Below, 27 T cell receptor beta chains from the same sample are listed, as sequenced in a study of blood T cell repertoires in COVID-19 (TCRdb year 2020). The library was produced with the immunoSEQ multiplex PCR assay. TCRdb carries this immuneACCESS record with in-frame sequences only. Its versions omit some clonotypes, under half of them owing to an unresolved V gene in the studies checked, with the rest unexplained. Recorded for this sample are around 700,000 clones; around 90% of them occurred a single time. The top ten constitute roughly 0.25% of the sample. Sequenced sample: peripheral blood. Receptors originate from a young woman with acute or convalescent COVID-19.

The CDR3 spells CASSPDRRSGNTIYF. The CDR3 bases are TGTGCCAGCAGCCCCGACAGGCGCTCTGGAAACACCATATATTTT. The chain carries TRBV6-5 and TRBJ1-3, with D possibly being TRBD1 (6 bases). Germline V CDR1 and CDR2: MNHEY, SVGAGI. V lost 6 bases and J 0 bases, leaving 12 bases between the germline ends. CDR3 size: 15 residues.

This clone was counted a single time. The chain recombines TRBV28 with TRBJ1-3; D not certain. In germline, CDR1 is MDHEN, CDR2 SYDVKM. This CDR3 comprises 14 residues. V gave up 6 bases and J gave up 7 bases, with 16 bases separating them. In nucleotides, the CDR3 is TGTGCCAGCAGGGACGGAGGAGGTTGGAACACCATATATTTT. This translates into CASRDGGGWNTIYF.

The genes are TRBV6-5 and TRBJ1-1; D is possibly TRBD1 (6 bases). This CDR3 is built from 14 residues. With 10 bases removed from V and 0 bases from J, the gap between germline ends came to 15 bases. Germline-derived CDR1 and CDR2 are MNHEY and SVGAGI. Written as DNA, the CDR3 is TGTGCCACCTTAATCCGGGACATGAACACTGAAGCTTTCTTT. Its protein is CATLIRDMNTEAFF.

The chain is built from TRBV4-1 and TRBJ2-7, with TRBD2 matching 9 bases. Germline CDR1 is MGHRA and CDR2 is YSYEKL. This CDR3 contains 14 residues. V trimming: 4 bases; J trimming: 4 bases; junction bases outside the gene matches: 5. CDR3 region: CASSPSGEGYEQYF. The CDR3 DNA reads TGCGCCAGCAGCCCTAGCGGGGAAGGTTACGAGCAGTACTTC.

CDR3 region: CASSYRRQTEAFF. The CDR3, as DNA: TGTGCCAGCAGTTATCGGAGGCAGACTGAAGCTTTCTTT. The chain links TRBV6-2 or TRBV6-3 to TRBJ1-1; D uncertain. The germline V gene has CDR1 MNHEY and CDR2 SVGEGT. Trimming took 3 bases from V and 5 from J, leaving 10 bases between them. There are 13 residues in the CDR3.

V is TRBV5-5 and J is TRBJ2-3; no clear D. The CDR3 covers 14 residues. Trimming pared 4 bases from V and 4 bases from J, leaving 13 bases between. In germline, CDR1 is SGHKS, CDR2 YYEKEE (reference sequence). CDR3 region: CASSPFRNPDTQYF. In nucleotides, the CDR3 is TGTGCCAGCAGCCCCTTCAGGAACCCAGATACGCAGTATTTT.

The V gene is TRBV30, the J gene TRBJ2-7, with 8 nucleotides matching TRBD1. The CDR3 has 14 amino acids. Germline CDR1 and CDR2: GTSNPN and SVGIG (reference sequence). With V trimmed by 2 bases and J by 5 bases, 8 bases remained unmatched. CDR3 protein: CAWSLQGAWNEQYF. In DNA form, the CDR3 reads TGTGCCTGGAGTCTGCAGGGGGCGTGGAACGAGCAGTACTTC.

In this sample, this clone turned up once. The V gene is TRBV7-6, the J gene TRBJ1-2, with TRBD1 matching over 9 bases. Unmatched junction bases numbered 3, after V lost 1 base and J lost 6 bases. From germline, CDR1 is SGHVS and CDR2 FNYEAQ. CDR3 length: 14 amino acids. CDR3 nucleotides: TGTGCCAGCAGCTTAGACACAGGGGGCGATGGCTACACCTTC. It specifies CASSLDTGGDGYTF. The complete variable domain, with remaining parts taken from reference TRBV7-6 and TRBJ1-2, reads GAGVSQSPRYKVTKRGQDVALRCDPISGHVSLYWYRQALGQGPEFLTYFNYEAQQDKSGLPNDRFSAERPEGSISTLTIQRTEQRDSAMYRCASSLDTGGDGYTFGSGTRLTVV.

The chain joins TRBV6-2 or TRBV6-3 to TRBJ1-5; no clear D. There are 14 residues in the CDR3. Per germline, CDR1 MNHEY and CDR2 SVGEGT. Trimming shortened V by 5 bases and J by 5 bases, and 13 bases separated the two germline ends. As DNA, the CDR3 is TGTGCCAGCAGTACCCGCCTGGAGTATCAGCCCCAGCATTTT. Translated, it gives CASSTRLEYQPQHF.

The chain recombines TRBV30 with TRBJ1-1, with 10 bases matching TRBD1. The junction had 22 bases not matched to a gene; V was cut back by 4 bases and J by 2 bases. CDR1 is GTSNPN and CDR2 is SVGIG in the germline V gene (reference sequence). This CDR3 comprises 20 residues. The CDR3 spells CAWTPPGQGTTTPTNTEAFF. The CDR3 DNA reads as TGTGCCTGGACCCCTCCGGGACAGGGGACTACGACGCCGACTAACACTGAAGCTTTCTTT.

This sequence joins TRBV2 and TRBJ2-1, with 10 bases matching TRBD2. The CDR3 spans 14 residues. V shed 5 bases, J shed 6 bases, and the junction held 4 bases outside the gene matches. CDR1 SNHLY and CDR2 FYNNEI come from the germline V gene. The CDR3 region has the DNA TGTGCCAGCAGTAGTAGCGGGGGGACCAATGAGCAGTTCTTC. Protein: CASSSSGGTNEQFF.

The chain joins TRBV5-1 to TRBJ2-1, with 8 bases that match TRBD2. The CDR3 runs to 16 residues. The V segment lost 0 bases and the J segment 9 bases; nucleotides outside the gene matches: 11. The V gene's germline CDR1 is SGHRS and CDR2 YFSETQ. CDR3 bases: TGCGCCAGCAGCTTGGTAGGGCGGGGGGATCCACGTGAGCAGTTCTTC. Protein: CASSLVGRGDPREQFF.

As to this clone: Other DNA sequences within the sample encode an identical CDR3. CDR3 DNA sequence: TGTGCCAGCAGCCCCGGGACAGGGGGTTACGAGCAGTACTTC. Translating it yields CASSPGTGGYEQYF. The chain has TRBV27 and TRBJ2-7, with TRBD1 identical over 11 bases. The V gene's germline CDR1 is MNHEY and CDR2 SMNVEV (reference sequence). The J segment lost 4 bases and the V segment lost 6 bases, leaving 5 bases of the junction unmatched. This CDR3 is built from 14 residues.

This clone showed up just once. Here the CDR3 reads CATRRDRKYEQYF. CDR3 coding DNA: TGTGCCACCCGCCGGGACAGAAAATACGAGCAGTACTTC. This chain joins TRBV24-1 and TRBJ2-7, with 7 bases aligning to TRBD1. This CDR3 comprises 13 residues. The V gene's germline CDR1 is KGHDR and CDR2 SFDVKD. With V trimmed by 9 bases and J by 4 bases, 8 bases remained unmatched.

V and J are TRBV7-2 and TRBJ2-7, with a weak D call TRBD2 (6 bases). The CDR3 length is 15 residues. Germline-derived CDR1 and CDR2 are SGHTA and FQGNSA. Between the trimmed V and J ends, which lost 1 base and 7 bases, there was a span of 17 bases. The CDR3 DNA is TGTGCCAGCAGCTTAGAGGGACTCGAGCTAAGGGAGCAGTACTTC. It is translated as CASSLEGLELREQYF.

The genes are TRBV7-2 and TRBJ1-2; D uncertain. Trimming stripped 6 bases from V and 8 bases from J, with 19 bases between. This CDR3 is built from 14 residues. Germline lookup yields CDR1 SGHTA and CDR2 FQGNSA. The DNA of the CDR3 is TGTGCCAGCAGACGGAGGGATGCGGGTAGCGGCTACACCTTC. Its protein is CASRRRDAGSGYTF.

This clone came up once. The chain employs TRBV6-5 and TRBJ2-1, with 8 bases aligning to TRBD1. Germline V lookup: CDR1 MNHEY, CDR2 SVGAGI. With 3 bases clipped from V and 9 bases from J, the junction kept 10 bases outside the gene matches. The CDR3 extends over 15 amino acids. The CDR3 loop is CASSYTLTGVSEQFF. The DNA for the CDR3 is TGTGCCAGCAGTTATACTTTGACAGGGGTTAGTGAGCAGTTCTTC.

V usage is TRBV27 and J usage is TRBJ1-3; 8 positions agree with TRBD1. The germline V gene encodes CDR1 MNHEY and CDR2 SMNVEV (reference sequence). J was trimmed by 4 bases and V by 6 bases; bases with no gene match: 11. The CDR3 runs 16 residues. The CDR3 is CASSLRQGFGGNTIYF. Written as DNA, the CDR3 is TGTGCCAGCAGCTTACGACAGGGGTTTGGCGGAAACACCATATATTTT.

The table lists this clone with a count of one. The V call is TRBV9, the J call TRBJ1-2, with 7 bases matching TRBD1. Looked up from germline, CDR1 is SGDLS and CDR2 is YYNGEE. The V and J ends lost 2 bases and 4 bases, in that order; junction bases with no gene match: 14. The CDR3 length is 17 residues. The CDR3: CASSVTRDSPRPYGYTF. Here the CDR3 DNA reads TGTGCCAGCAGCGTGACCCGGGACAGCCCACGCCCCTATGGCTACACCTTC.

The rearrangement uses TRBV19 and TRBJ2-2; TRBD2 might be the D (7 bases). The germline gives CDR1 LNHDA, CDR2 SQIVND (reference sequence). CDR3 length: 16 residues. Trimming stripped 6 bases from V and 0 bases from J, with 14 bases between. For the CDR3, the DNA is TGTGCCAGTAGGACCTACGGGGGGCCGAACACCGGGGAGCTGTTTTTT. This gives the protein CASRTYGGPNTGELFF.

In its sample, this clone was seen a few times. Other nucleotide sequences from this sample produce the same CDR3. The J gene is TRBJ1-2, the V gene TRBV6-1; D gene ambiguous. Germline loops: CDR1 MNHNS, CDR2 SASEGT. The CDR3 contains 12 residues. V lost 1 base to trimming and J lost 5 bases, with 5 bases between them. Written as DNA, the CDR3 is TGTGCCAGCAGTGAAGACACGTATGGCTACACCTTC. Its protein is CASSEDTYGYTF.

This chain links TRBV9 with TRBJ1-2, with 9 bases matching TRBD1. V was pared by 4 bases and J by 4 bases, with 8 bases of the junction left unmatched. There are 15 residues in the CDR3. Germline values: CDR1 SGDLS, CDR2 YYNGEE. CDR3 in amino acids: CASSPWTGATYGYTF. In DNA form, the CDR3 reads TGTGCCAGCAGCCCGTGGACAGGGGCTACCTATGGCTACACCTTC. The full variable domain, rest sourced from reference TRBV9 and TRBJ1-2, is DSGVTQTPKHLITATGQRVTLRCSPRSGDLSVYWYQQSLDQGLQFLIQYYNGEERAKGNILERFSAQQFPDLHSELNLSSLELGDSALYFCASSPWTGATYGYTFGSGTRLTVV.

The chain couples TRBV30 to TRBJ2-5, with 8 bases that match TRBD1. Germline CDR1 is GTSNPN and CDR2 is SVGIG (reference sequence). Trimming cost V 3 bases and J 4 bases; bases outside gene matches: 7. This CDR3 is 14 amino acids long. The CDR3 nucleotides read TGTGCCTGGAGAGATCAGGGGGCCGGAGAGACCCAGTACTTC. It translates to CAWRDQGAGETQYF.

CDR3 sequence: CASRPPENRGRFRYTF. The CDR3 DNA follows: TGTGCCAGCAGACCTCCGGAAAACAGGGGGCGCTTCCGCTACACCTTC. V and J are TRBV7-9 and TRBJ1-2, with 9 bases fitting TRBD1. The CDR3 is 16 amino acids. Looked up from germline, CDR1 is SEHNR and CDR2 is FQNEAQ (reference sequence). V was pared by 6 bases and J by 9 bases, with 17 bases of the junction left unmatched.

The table lists this clone with a count of one. The V call is TRBV6-5, the J call TRBJ1-1, with 7 bases aligning to TRBD1. Trimming cost V 6 bases and J 12 bases; bases outside gene matches: 7. Germline assignment: CDR1 MNHEY and CDR2 SVGAGI. The CDR3 extends over 11 amino acids. The CDR3 DNA reads as TGTGCCAGCAGGGGGGACAGTAGAACTTTCTTT. This gives the protein CASRGDSRTFF.

The chain links TRBV5-1 to TRBJ2-7, with 15 nucleotides matching TRBD2. The CDR3 sequence is 22 residues long. After removal of 3 bases from V and 0 bases from J, the junction contained 19 bases not matched to a gene. Germline V lookup: CDR1 SGHRS, CDR2 YFSETQ. The DNA for the CDR3 is TGCGCCAGCAGCTACCTTAGGACCGATTATTGGACTAGCGGGGGGGCCTCCTACGAGCAGTACTTC. This codes for CASSYLRTDYWTSGGASYEQYF.

The chain is built from TRBV4-1 and TRBJ2-7; 11 nucleotides align to TRBD2. The CDR3 has 17 residues. Germline CDR1 and CDR2: MGHRA and YSYEKL. V shed 3 bases and J 2 bases; nucleotides not matched to a gene: 9. The CDR3 reads CASSQHTGLAVPYEQYF. CDR3 bases: TGCGCCAGCAGCCAGCATACGGGACTAGCGGTACCCTACGAGCAGTACTTC.